Following are 20 T cell receptor beta chains from one sample sequenced in a study of blood T cell repertoires in COVID-19. The table came from immunoSEQ multiplex PCR; TCRdb's copy has only in-frame clones and leaves some out. Among fewer than 65,000 clones listed, 90% were seen once. Sequenced material: peripheral blood. These TCRs come from a human donor in a cohort sampled during active COVID-19.

The chain is built from TRBV15 and TRBJ2-5, with 14 bases identical to TRBD2. CDR1 and CDR2 (germline): LNHNV, YYDKDF (reference sequence). The trim removed 0 bases at V and 5 bases at J, leaving 8 bases unmatched. This CDR3 is 18 amino acids long. The CDR3 DNA follows: TGTGCCACCAGCAGAGACTCCCTGACTAGCGGGAGGGCCGAGACCCAGTACTTC. Amino acids: CATSRDSLTSGRAETQYF. Full variable domain (outside the CDR3, taken from reference TRBV15 and TRBJ2-5): DAMVIQNPRYQVTQFGKPVTLSCSQTLNHNVMYWYQQKSSQAPKLLFHYYDKDFNNEADTPDNFQSRRPNTSFCFLDIRSPGLGDTAMYLCATSRDSLTSGRAETQYFGPGTRLLVL.

This chain links TRBV11-3 with TRBJ2-3, with 8 bases that match TRBD2. V lost 3 bases to trimming and J lost 3 bases; unmatched junction nucleotides: 14. Germline V gene sequence: CDR1 SGHNT, CDR2 YENEEA. The CDR3 extends over 18 amino acids. DNA for the CDR3: TGTGCCAGCAGCTTTGATCCAGCGGGAGTGGGGGGGACAGATACGCAGTATTTT. As protein: CASSFDPAGVGGTDTQYF. The whole variable domain, remainder taken from reference TRBV11-3 and TRBJ2-3, is EAGVVQSPRYKIIEKKQPVAFWCNPISGHNTLYWYLQNLGQGPELLIRYENEEAVDDSQLPKDRFSAERLKGVDSTLKIQPAELGDSAVYLCASSFDPAGVGGTDTQYFGPGTRLTVL.

This chain uses TRBV29-1 with TRBJ1-1, with TRBD1 matching over 7 bases. Germline V gene data show CDR1 as SQVTM and CDR2 as ANQGSEA. The CDR3 has 15 residues. The V gene end was trimmed by 7 bases and the J gene end by 7 bases; junction bases not matched to a gene: 18. CDR3 region: CSAPNPTGDPNEAFF. The CDR3 coding sequence is TGCAGCGCCCCAAACCCTACAGGGGACCCTAATGAAGCTTTCTTT.

The genes are TRBV6-5 and TRBJ2-1; D call uncertain. Germline V gene sequence: CDR1 MNHEY, CDR2 SVGAGI. Trimming stripped 7 bases from V and 2 bases from J, with 15 bases between. This CDR3 has 15 amino acids. CDR3 coding DNA: TGTGCCAGCACCTTGAGGTACCGGACCTACAATGAGCAGTTCTTC. It specifies CASTLRYRTYNEQFF.

The chain carries TRBV2 and TRBJ1-5; D may be TRBD1 (6 bases). This CDR3 is 13 amino acids long. V shed 6 bases and J shed 4 bases, with 10 bases lying between them. The germline V gene has CDR1 SNHLY and CDR2 FYNNEI. The CDR3 protein is CASRADRNQPQHF. The CDR3 bases are TGTGCCAGCAGAGCCGACAGGAATCAGCCCCAGCATTTT.

The chain carries TRBV6-1 and TRBJ1-1; no clear D gene. CDR3 size: 15 residues. Deletions cut 1 base from V and 0 bases from J, with 9 bases between. From germline, CDR1 is MNHNS and CDR2 SASEGT. CDR3 nucleotides: TGTGCCAGCAGTGAAGACAATTTCATGAACACTGAAGCTTTCTTT. This translates into CASSEDNFMNTEAFF.

The chain uses TRBV5-1 and TRBJ2-7; 9 nucleotides agree with TRBD1. V was clipped by 0 bases and J by 5 bases; unmatched bases: 12. The CDR3 has 17 amino acids. In germline, CDR1 is SGHRS, CDR2 YFSETQ. CDR3 residues: CASSLAYQGQGVHEQYF. Written as DNA, the CDR3 is TGCGCCAGCAGCTTGGCTTACCAGGGACAGGGCGTCCACGAGCAGTACTTC.

This chain uses TRBV18 with TRBJ2-7, with 12 bases identical to TRBD2. The CDR3 runs to 15 residues. From germline, CDR1 is KGHSH and CDR2 LQKENI. Losses at the gene ends were 2 bases for V and 5 bases for J; bases not matched to a gene: 4. The CDR3 loop reads CASSPSLAGGNEQYV. The CDR3 coding sequence is TGTGCCAGCTCACCAAGCCTAGCGGGAGGGAACGAGCAGTACGTC.

The chain couples TRBV2 to TRBJ2-7; TRBD1 agrees at 10 bases. CDR1 SNHLY and CDR2 FYNNEI come from the germline V gene. The CDR3 sequence is 15 residues long. The trim removed 1 base at V and 2 bases at J, leaving 2 bases unmatched. DNA of the CDR3: TGTGCCAGCAGTGAAGGACAGGGGGCCCCCTACGAGCAGTACGTC. Encoded protein: CASSEGQGAPYEQYV.

The sample holds one count of this clone. This rearrangement joins TRBV25-1 to TRBJ1-4, with 8 positions matching TRBD1. V was pared by 3 bases and J by 8 bases, with 17 bases of the junction left unmatched. Germline-derived CDR1 and CDR2 are MGHDK and SYGVNS. The CDR3 totals 18 residues. CDR3 loop: CASSESVIAQGGREKLFF. The CDR3 DNA reads TGTGCCAGCAGTGAGTCCGTAATCGCACAGGGGGGAAGAGAAAAACTGTTTTTT.

V usage is TRBV18 and J usage is TRBJ2-3, with 10 bases aligning to TRBD1. The CDR3 runs 15 residues. Germline V gene sequence: CDR1 KGHSH, CDR2 LQKENI. The ends lost 3 bases at V and 3 bases at J; junction bases unmatched: 3. CDR3 coding DNA: TGTGCCAGCTCACCCGGGACAGGGGTGACAGATACGCAGTATTTT. Its translation: CASSPGTGVTDTQYF.

The chain has TRBV9 and TRBJ2-1; 8 bases agree with TRBD2. Germline V gene data show CDR1 as SGDLS and CDR2 as YYNGEE. The CDR3 has 15 amino acids. V lost 4 bases, J lost 7 bases, and 10 bases stayed unmatched. As DNA, the CDR3 is TGTGCCAGCAGCTCCACTAGCGGAAGATCAAATGAGCAGTTCTTC. It translates to CASSSTSGRSNEQFF.

V usage is TRBV3-1 (or the pseudogene TRBV3-2) and J usage is TRBJ2-1; 7 bases line up with TRBD1. Trimming cost V 2 bases and J 0 bases; bases outside gene matches: 1. CDR1 is LGHDT, CDR2 YNNKEL, per germline (reference sequence). CDR3 length: 15 residues. In nucleotides, the CDR3 is TGTGCCAGCAGCCAAACAGGGGTCTCCTACAATGAGCAGTTCTTC. This sequence encodes CASSQTGVSYNEQFF.

This rearrangement joins TRBV9 to TRBJ2-2, with TRBD1 as a possible D gene (5 bases). CDR1 is SGDLS, CDR2 YYNGEE, per germline. V dropped 3 bases and J dropped 7 bases, with 13 bases sitting between them. This CDR3 has 14 amino acids. The CDR3 nucleotides read TGTGCCAGCAGCGCGACGGAGCAGGGCGGGGAGCTGTTTTTT. Translating gives CASSATEQGGELFF.

Details on this clone: An end of the junction does not agree with germline; a read error may underlie this. The J gene is TRBJ1-2, the V gene TRBV5-1; 10 nucleotides match TRBD1. Germline lookup yields CDR1 SGHRS and CDR2 YFSETQ. The CDR3 has 14 amino acids. The CDR3, as DNA: TGCGCCAGCAGTTTGGACAGGGGGTTGTTTGGCTACACCTTC. Translating it yields CASSLDRGLFGYTF.

The chain joins TRBV7-9 to TRBJ2-1; TRBD1 matches at 8 bases. CDR3 size: 11 residues. The germline CDR1 and CDR2 sequences are SEHNR and FQNEAQ (reference sequence). The V gene end was trimmed by 5 bases and the J gene end by 14 bases; junction bases not matched to a gene: 5. CDR3 sequence: CASSPGGPEFF. The CDR3, as DNA: TGTGCCAGCAGCCCAGGGGGCCCCGAGTTCTTC.

In this sample, this clone turned up once. The V gene is TRBV5-6, the J gene TRBJ2-7; D remains ambiguous. The V and J ends lost 0 bases and 6 bases respectively, with 7 bases between them. The CDR3 extends over 12 amino acids. Germline CDR1 SGHDT, CDR2 YYEEEE. The CDR3 DNA is TGTGCCAGCAGCTTGGAGGAGCGCGAGCAGTACTTC. Translated: CASSLEEREQYF.

The CDR3 DNA is TGTGCCAGCAGTCCCGGGACAGGCCGTGGCTACACCTTC. Its protein product is CASSPGTGRGYTF. The V call is TRBV12-3 or TRBV12-4, the J call TRBJ1-2; 8 positions agree with TRBD1. This CDR3 contains 13 residues. V lost 5 bases, J lost 7 bases, and 6 bases stayed unmatched.

This clone has more than one count but fewer than ten. The rearrangement joins TRBV7-9 to TRBJ2-7, with a weak D call TRBD1 (5 bases). V lost 4 bases to trimming and J lost 0 bases, with 10 bases between them. There are 14 residues in the CDR3. Germline CDR1 is SEHNR and CDR2 is FQNEAQ (reference sequence). CDR3 coding DNA: TGTGCCAGCAGCTCTACAGGAGACTCCTACGAGCAGTACTTC. Translation: CASSSTGDSYEQYF.

V and J are TRBV11-1 and TRBJ1-2; 9 bases align to TRBD1. Trimming took 1 base from V and 6 from J; bases not matched to a gene: 0. This CDR3 has 13 amino acids. In germline, CDR1 is SGHAT, CDR2 FQDESV (reference sequence). This chain's CDR3 is CASSLGQGDGYTF. The CDR3 DNA follows: TGTGCCAGCAGCTTAGGACAGGGGGATGGCTACACCTTC.